This entry lists 32 T cell receptor beta chains sequenced from one sample in a study of human T cells and chemical hapten exposure (dated by TCRdb to about 2021). Read against the paper, the sample's time point label means: pre-sensitization, week 0. The treatment or condition label corresponds to: therapeutic diphenylcyclopropenone sensitization with weekly scalp DPC. Receptors were amplified or captured by RACE. The listed sequencing device is NextSeq 500. The public reads were reprocessed in TCRdb via fastp at Q25 and MiXCR, keeping in-frame beta chains. Each entry is one CDR3 protein sequence, shown with its most common DNA and genes. For this sample the table gives 85,000 to 100,000 distinct CDR3 sequences, of which 10% to 11% were detected only once. Together, the top ten hold 3.1% of the sample. The specimen was whole blood, collected in connection with sensitization to the hapten diphenylcyclopropenone (DPC). These receptors were collected from a woman aged 55-69 years with alopecia areata. Some clones in this sample may be carry-over from other donors' samples.

This clonotype showed up many times. The V and J genes are TRBV4-1 and TRBJ1-1; D unclear. From germline, CDR1 is MGHRA and CDR2 YSYEKL. The CDR3 spans 14 residues. The V end lost 2 bases, the J end lost 1 base, and 8 bases lay between the germline ends. The CDR3 loop is CASSQFASNTEAFF. The CDR3, as DNA: TGCGCCAGCAGCCAATTCGCTTCGAACACTGAAGCTTTCTTT.

This clonotype appeared many times. The chain uses TRBV29-1 and TRBJ2-7, with D tentatively TRBD2 (5 bases). V lost 1 base and J 9 bases, leaving 22 bases between the germline ends. The CDR3 length is 15 residues. Per the germline V gene, CDR1 is SQVTM and CDR2 is ANQGSEA. CDR3 sequence reads: CSVEADGGSPGGQYF. The CDR3 DNA reads TGCAGCGTTGAAGCGGACGGAGGATCGCCGGGTGGGCAGTACTTC.

A few counts support this clonotype. The J gene is TRBJ2-3, the V gene TRBV21-1; the table names TRBD1, a call not compared with the DNA. TRBV21-1 is a recognized pseudogene. This CDR3 is built from 17 residues. The chain's CDR3 is CATRNPLAGGGPDTQYF. The DNA of the CDR3 is TGTGCCACCCGAAACCCCTTAGCCGGGGGGGGGCCCGATACGCAGTATTTT.

This clonotype was counted many times. V is TRBV20-1 and J is TRBJ2-1; 8 nucleotides line up with TRBD2. The CDR3 spans 15 residues. V gave up 0 bases and J gave up 7 bases; unmatched junction bases: 8. The germline gives CDR1 DFQATT, CDR2 SNEGSKA (reference sequence). CDR3 sequence: CSARDDGGVRNEQFF. CDR3 in DNA: TGCAGTGCTAGAGATGACGGGGGGGTAAGGAATGAGCAGTTCTTC.

This clonotype was seen only a few times. The chain uses TRBV19 and TRBJ1-2; 8 bases map to TRBD1. Germline loops: CDR1 LNHDA, CDR2 SQIVND (reference sequence). The CDR3 is 11 amino acids. Germline trimming cut 4 bases from V and 8 bases from J; bases unmatched to any gene: 0. The CDR3: CASSNRGGYTF. The CDR3 DNA reads as TGTGCCAGTAGTAACAGGGGGGGCTACACCTTC.

V usage is TRBV5-1 and J usage is TRBJ1-1; TRBD1 aligns across 7 bases. Germline lookup yields CDR1 SGHRS and CDR2 YFSETQ. The V and J ends lost 0 bases and 1 base, in that order; junction bases with no gene match: 3. The CDR3 runs 15 residues. CDR3 coding DNA: TGCGCCAGCAGCTTGGCCAGGACAGGGAACACTGAAGCTTTCTTT. Its translation is CASSLARTGNTEAFF.

This clonotype was detected ten times or more. This sequence joins TRBV6-6 and TRBJ2-1; D is possibly TRBD1 or TRBD2 (5 bases each). CDR3 length equals 16 residues. Looked up from germline, CDR1 is MNHNY and CDR2 is SVGAGI (reference sequence). V shed 5 bases and J shed 0 bases, with 14 bases lying between them. CDR3 loop: CASSRSWGSSYNEQFF. The CDR3 DNA reads as TGTGCCAGCAGTAGGAGTTGGGGGAGCTCCTACAATGAGCAGTTCTTC.

This clonotype occurred many times. The gene calls are TRBV5-6 and TRBJ1-5, with D perhaps TRBD1 (5 bases). The CDR3 covers 16 residues. From germline, CDR1 is SGHDT and CDR2 YYEEEE. V lost 2 bases to trimming and J lost 2 bases, with 14 bases between them. The CDR3, as DNA: TGTGCCAGCAGCTTCCCGTCAGGGATGGGCAATCAGCCCCAGCATTTT. Translating it yields CASSFPSGMGNQPQHF.

J is TRBJ2-1 and V is TRBV4-1; 9 positions agree with TRBD2. Germline trimming cut 1 base from V and 6 bases from J; bases unmatched to any gene: 4. The CDR3 is made up of 15 amino acids. In germline, CDR1 is MGHRA, CDR2 YSYEKL. CDR3: CASSQVGGGGNEQFF. DNA for the CDR3: TGCGCCAGCAGCCAAGTTGGCGGGGGGGGCAATGAGCAGTTCTTC.

This clonotype has just a few counts. The chain links TRBV5-6 to TRBJ2-1; tentatively, D is TRBD2 (5 bases). The germline gives CDR1 SGHDT, CDR2 YYEEEE. The CDR3 spans 16 residues. V lost 0 bases and J lost 0, with 10 bases in between. CDR3 sequence: CASSLEVGSSYNEQFF. CDR3 bases: TGTGCCAGCAGCTTGGAAGTGGGGAGCTCCTACAATGAGCAGTTCTTC. The whole variable domain, filled in from reference TRBV5-6 and TRBJ2-1, reads DAGVTQSPTHLIKTRGQQVTLRCSPKSGHDTVSWYQQALGQGPQFIFQYYEEEERQRGNFPDRFSGHQFPNYSSELNVNALLLGDSALYLCASSLEVGSSYNEQFFGPGTRLTVL.

This clonotype was picked up many times. The chain is built from TRBV10-3 and TRBJ2-2; the D gene is possibly TRBD1 (5 bases). The V end lost 4 bases, the J end lost 3 bases, and 12 bases lay between the germline ends. Germline V gene lookup returns CDR1 ENHRY and CDR2 SYGVKD. The CDR3 has 15 residues. The CDR3 spells CAISGIGADTGELFF. In DNA, the CDR3 is TGTGCCATCAGTGGGATTGGGGCGGACACCGGGGAGCTGTTTTTT.

The genes are TRBV20-1 and TRBJ2-2; 10 bases agree with TRBD2. In germline, CDR1 is DFQATT, CDR2 SNEGSKA (reference sequence). CDR3 size: 18 residues. Trimming removed 0 bases from V and 3 bases from J; junction bases left unmatched: 10. This CDR3 is CSARDPAGGHLDTGELFF. DNA of the CDR3: TGCAGTGCTAGAGATCCAGCGGGGGGGCATTTGGACACCGGGGAGCTGTTTTTT.

This clonotype appeared a few times. The chain combines TRBV7-9 with TRBJ1-2; no definite D call. The length of the CDR3 is 18 residues. Germline CDR1 SEHNR, CDR2 FQNEAQ (reference sequence). V was clipped by 0 bases and J by 4 bases, with 21 bases between them. CDR3 sequence reads: CASSLAGGRLHTVYGYTF. CDR3 coding DNA: TGTGCCAGCAGCTTAGCGGGAGGGAGGCTCCACACCGTCTATGGCTACACCTTC.

This clonotype was observed many times. The CDR3 is CAWSTGLAGYTDTQYF. CDR3 DNA sequence: TGTGCCTGGAGTACGGGACTAGCGGGGTACACAGATACGCAGTATTTT. The rearrangement joins TRBV30 to TRBJ2-3, with 13 bases that match TRBD2. Trimming removed 2 bases from V and 2 bases from J; junction bases left unmatched: 4. The germline V gene has CDR1 GTSNPN and CDR2 SVGIG (reference sequence). The CDR3 runs to 16 residues.

The sample holds a few counts of this clonotype. This chain connects TRBV11-2 to TRBJ2-3; 11 bases are shared with TRBD2. This CDR3 spans 18 amino acids. The germline V gene encodes CDR1 SGHAT and CDR2 FQNNGV. V was pared by 1 base and J by 2 bases, with 8 bases of the junction left unmatched. DNA of the CDR3: TGTGCCAGCAGCTTAGTCCTGCTAGCGGGGGGCCTCACAGATACGCAGTATTTT. Amino acids: CASSLVLLAGGLTDTQYF.

This clonotype has at least ten counts. This chain links TRBV7-9 with TRBJ2-3, with D perhaps TRBD1 (6 bases). The germline V gene has CDR1 SEHNR and CDR2 FQNEAQ (reference sequence). CDR3 length: 13 residues. The germline V and J ends were trimmed by 7 bases and 1 base, with 9 bases remaining between them. The CDR3 DNA reads TGTGCCAGCACCAGGGGCGGCACAGATACGCAGTATTTT. Its protein is CASTRGGTDTQYF.

This clonotype has a count of ten or more. V gene TRBV14 combines with J gene TRBJ2-1; no reliable D call. The ends were cut back, 1 base at V and 11 bases at J, with 15 bases in the middle. Germline V gene sequence: CDR1 SGHDN, CDR2 FVKESK. CDR3 length equals 14 residues. CDR3 sequence (DNA): TGTGCCAGCAGCCAAGGGCAGGAGCTTCGTCAGCAGTTCTTC. It specifies CASSQGQELRQQFF. The full variable domain, in which reference TRBV14 and TRBJ2-1 provide the parts outside the CDR3, is EAGVTQFPSHSVIEKGQTVTLRCDPISGHDNLYWYRRVMGKEIKFLLHFVKESKQDESGMPNNRFLAERTGGTYSTLKVQPAELEDSGVYFCASSQGQELRQQFFGPGTRLTVL.

The rearrangement links TRBV29-1 to TRBJ2-5; possibly TRBD2 for D (5 bases). V lost 7 bases to trimming and J lost 2 bases, with 20 bases between them. The CDR3 is 15 amino acids. Per germline, CDR1 SQVTM and CDR2 ANQGSEA. In DNA, the CDR3 is TGCAGCGCCATCTATGGAGAGCGGAGACAAGAGACCCAGTACTTC. Its protein is CSAIYGERRQETQYF.

This clonotype has only a few counts. In DNA, the CDR3 is TGTGCCAGCACCGATACTGGACGCTTCAATGAGCAGTTCTTC. Amino acids: CASTDTGRFNEQFF. The V and J genes are TRBV6-5 and TRBJ2-1; D remains ambiguous. V was cut by 7 bases and J by 6 bases, with 16 bases left in between. Germline V gene lookup returns CDR1 MNHEY and CDR2 SVGAGI. There are 14 residues in the CDR3.

The J gene is TRBJ2-1, the V gene TRBV5-5; TRBD2 matches at 11 bases. J lost 12 bases, V lost 7 bases, and 15 bases had no gene match. CDR3 length: 15 amino acids. Germline V gene data show CDR1 as SGHKS and CDR2 as YYEKEE (reference sequence). The CDR3 DNA reads as TGTGCCAGCGGATCGGGACTAGCGGATTTCATGGGGCAGTTCTTC. This codes for CASGSGLADFMGQFF.

The V and J genes are TRBV4-2 and TRBJ1-5, with D possibly matching TRBD1 (5 bases). The germline gives CDR1 LGHNA, CDR2 YNFKEQ. The CDR3 has 15 amino acids. Trimming stripped 0 bases from V and 2 bases from J, with 8 bases between. The CDR3, as DNA: TGTGCCAGCAGCCAAGATCTCAGGGGCAATCAGCCCCAGCATTTT. Its translation: CASSQDLRGNQPQHF.

This clonotype was seen more than once but under ten times. This chain connects TRBV7-2 to TRBJ2-7; D perhaps matches TRBD1 (6 bases). The germline V and J ends were trimmed by 5 bases and 3 bases, with 11 bases remaining between them. Germline CDR1 and CDR2: SGHTA and FQGNSA. The CDR3 consists of 13 residues. The DNA for the CDR3 is TGTGCCAGCAGCCCGCCAGGGGTCTACGAGCAGTACTTC. Its translation: CASSPPGVYEQYF. Using reference TRBV7-2 and TRBJ2-7 for the parts outside the CDR3, the full variable domain is GAGVSQSPSNKVTEKGKDVELRCDPISGHTALYWYRQSLGQGLEFLIYFQGNSAPDKSGLPSDRFSAERTGGSVSTLTIQRTQQEDSAVYLCASSPPGVYEQYFGPGTRLTVT.

The rearrangement joins TRBV25-1 to TRBJ2-3; D gene uncertain. Germline V lookup: CDR1 MGHDK, CDR2 SYGVNS. This CDR3 spans 13 amino acids. The V and J ends lost 4 bases and 2 bases respectively, with 7 bases between them. CDR3 DNA: TGTGCCAGCAGTGTAGTAGCCACAGATACGCAGTATTTT. Protein product: CASSVVATDTQYF. The variable domain in full, with the rest retrieved from reference TRBV25-1 and TRBJ2-3, is EADIYQTPRYLVIGTGKKITLECSQTMGHDKMYWYQQDPGMELHLIHYSYGVNSTEKGDLSSESTVSRIRTEHFPLTLESARPSHTSQYLCASSVVATDTQYFGPGTRLTVL.

This chain joins TRBV4-2 and TRBJ1-3; D not certain. V was cut by 0 bases and J by 2 bases, with 11 bases left in between. Germline assignment: CDR1 LGHNA and CDR2 YNFKEQ. The CDR3 contains 16 residues. In DNA form, the CDR3 reads TGTGCCAGCAGCCAAGAGACATCCAACCCTGGAAACACCATATATTTT. Translation: CASSQETSNPGNTIYF.

In its sample, this clonotype was seen many times. The chain combines TRBV12-3 or TRBV12-4 with TRBJ2-7; D call uncertain. The CDR3 is made up of 14 amino acids. V gave up 5 bases and J gave up 2 bases, with 13 bases separating them. CDR3 sequence reads: CASSMTVQTYEQYF. The CDR3 nucleotides are TGTGCCAGCAGTATGACGGTTCAAACCTACGAGCAGTACTTC.

This clonotype was picked up a small number of times. J is TRBJ2-7 and V is TRBV7-2; weak D call: TRBD1 (6 bases). Germline-derived CDR1 and CDR2 are SGHTA and FQGNSA. V lost 5 bases, J lost 6 bases, and 17 bases lay in between. There are 14 residues in the CDR3. The CDR3: CASSPRQVSSEQYF. The CDR3 DNA is TGTGCCAGCAGCCCCCGACAGGTATCATCCGAGCAGTACTTC.

CDR3: CASSRGGSSTDTQYF. DNA of the CDR3: TGTGCCAGCAGCCGGGGGGGCTCTAGCACAGATACGCAGTATTTT. The chain is built from TRBV5-6 and TRBJ2-3; the match to TRBD2 covers 8 bases. V dropped 4 bases and J dropped 0; count of bases not matched to a gene: 4. The length of the CDR3 is 15 residues. Per the germline V gene, CDR1 is SGHDT and CDR2 is YYEEEE.

J is TRBJ2-2 and V is TRBV15; perhaps TRBD2 as D (7 bases). The V end lost 5 bases, the J end lost 6 bases, and 19 bases lay between the germline ends. The CDR3 length is 16 residues. Looked up from germline, CDR1 is LNHNV and CDR2 is YYDKDF (reference sequence). This chain's CDR3 is CATSGGGAGSAGELFF. Written as DNA, the CDR3 is TGTGCCACCAGCGGTGGGGGGGCCGGTTCAGCCGGGGAGCTGTTTTTT.

This clonotype was observed a handful of times. The CDR3 loop is CASSLSPGIGDGELFF. The CDR3 bases are TGTGCCAGCAGTTTATCGCCTGGGATTGGGGACGGGGAGCTGTTTTTT. The chain carries TRBV12-3 or TRBV12-4 and TRBJ2-2; D uncertain. This CDR3 has 16 amino acids. Trimming left V 2 bases short and J 7 bases short, with 17 bases between.

The V and J genes are TRBV11-2 and TRBJ2-1; 7 bases are a match to TRBD1. The J segment lost 4 bases and the V segment lost 4 bases, leaving 7 bases of the junction unmatched. Germline loops: CDR1 SGHAT, CDR2 FQNNGV. The CDR3 is 15 residues long. The CDR3 DNA reads TGTGCCAGCAGCTCTACCGGGACAGTATACAATGAGCAGTTCTTC. This codes for CASSSTGTVYNEQFF.

The chain has TRBV18 and TRBJ2-3; D is unclear. The germline CDR1 and CDR2 sequences are KGHSH and LQKENI. The V gene lost 1 base and the J gene lost 4 bases, with 12 bases spanning the gap. The CDR3 has 15 residues. In DNA, the CDR3 is TGTGCCAGCTCACCACGACCCGATCTGGCAGATACGCAGTATTTT. Protein product: CASSPRPDLADTQYF.

The chain joins TRBV29-1 to TRBJ2-2; D may correspond to TRBD1 or TRBD2 (5 bases each). CDR3 size: 13 residues. V dropped 3 bases and J dropped 5 bases, with 10 bases sitting between them. CDR1 and CDR2 (germline): SQVTM, ANQGSEA. The CDR3 reads CSVDAWGTGELFF. DNA for the CDR3: TGCAGCGTTGATGCGTGGGGGACCGGGGAGCTGTTTTTT.